The entry that follows covers one TCR beta chain sequence. Its specific antigen is unknown. Within one base of it there is no much larger clone, and no base qualities were kept. The cohort comprised 710 or so healthy bone marrow donors. At the time of sampling, every cohort member was nominally healthy, though immune exposures that went unrecorded were likely present. The donor tested CMV seronegative, placing the donor among the approximately 400 seronegative members of the cohort. A peripheral blood sample was provided by each donor, and peripheral blood mononuclear cells were used for TCR beta sequencing. Genomic DNA extraction from the blood cell samples was performed with the Qiagen DNeasy Blood Extraction Kit. Library construction relied on the immunoSEQ multiplex PCR assay. The multiplex PCR relied on a mix of 60 forward primers for TCR Vbeta segments and 13 reverse primers for TCR Jbeta segments. The CDR3 region of rearranged TCR beta genes was amplified from genomic DNA with a multiplex PCR assay. On the Illumina HiSeq System, the amplified TCR beta libraries were sequenced as 87-base-pair reads. For the original study's pipeline: In a later analysis, tens of millions of unique TCR beta chains were counted across the 500 to 850 repertoires, and roughly 11 million of these chains were shared by at least two donors. To remove PCR and sequencing errors, raw reads were error-corrected and collapsed into unique sequences using a nearest-neighbor algorithm that merged closely related sequences. CDR3 sequences were aligned to IMGT reference sequences to assign V, D and J gene segments. For a sequence to be retained, a match of at least six nucleotides was required to both a V gene segment and a J gene segment. Rearrangements were classified as productive when the CDR3 lacked stop codons and remained in frame with V and J, and all other rearrangements were classified as non-productive. CDR3 was defined according to IMGT convention as the region running from the second conserved V-encoded cysteine to the conserved J-encoded phenylalanine. The earlier analysis of around 640 of the donors excluded sequences that lacked an unambiguous match to a single V gene segment. An earlier analysis of some 610 of the donors called V segments functional above 56.7% productive rearrangements and segregating when the between-donor standard deviation exceeded 5%. To diagnose cytomegalovirus status from the catalog of TCR beta chain sequences, a statistical classification framework was built. V and J gene assignment, in a later analysis, came from comparing TCR nucleotide sequences with IMGT/GENE-DB human TR gene sequences. A later analysis assigned CDR3 sequences and most-parsimonious VDJ recombination scenarios with the TCRdist pipeline. In a later analysis, every TCR beta chain was defined by the combination of its CDR3 amino acid sequence and its V-gene family, and reads without a unique V-gene family were dropped. To address suspected cross-contamination and a sequencing artifact, a later analysis removed roughly 580 highly shared, low-generation-probability nucleotide sequences. In a later analysis, a clonal expansion index for each public chain was calculated from normalized within-repertoire ranks of inferred template counts. Generation probabilities in a later analysis came from a VDJ recombination model fitted to out-of-frame rearrangements, and those results were checked against IGoR. In a later analysis, TCR-TCR, TCR-HLA and TCR-CMV co-occurrence was scored with hypergeometric tests, and a repertoire-size bias correction was applied to TCR pairs. A later analysis estimated false discovery rates by permuting HLA or CMV assignments 20 times. A later analysis grouped co-occurring TCRs with DBSCAN, adding TCRdist sequence similarity when clustering within HLA-allele-positive subsets. Repertoires with fewer than 30,000 or more than 120,000 public chains were left out of co-occurrence clustering, as were about five repertoires with anomalous nucleotide sharing. In its TCRdb copy, this immuneACCESS table keeps in-frame sequences only and misses some clones. Where compared with another copy, unresolved V genes explain less than half of these, and the others have no known cause. V and J calls plus clone size are reproduced from that table; the DNA served to infer D and trimming. The table for this sample lists about 160,000 clones; 80% to 90% of them were counted only once. The top ten hold roughly 1.9% of the sample.

This entry comes from a study of cytomegalovirus exposure and HLA in healthy donors (dated by TCRdb to 2016 to 2017). With respect to the entire study: An earlier analysis of approximately 550 of the donors reported approximately 290 Gb of sequence data and more than 90 million unique TCR beta sequences from 150 million to 200 million T cells. Approximately 330 gigabases of sequencing data and around 80 million unique TCR sequences made up an early release that covered several hundred HLA-typed donors. The genetic ancestry cluster associated with self-reported Caucasian donors included roughly four fifths of the approximately 400 genotyped donors. The aim of the study was to test whether cataloging public T cell receptors could identify signatures of past pathogen exposure. Using immunosequencing, the study profiled T cell repertoires from 666 subjects and related those repertoires to cytomegalovirus serostatus. Besides the first cohort of 666 subjects, a separate validation cohort made up of over 95 different subjects was used. To predict cytomegalovirus infection status, the study brought together high-throughput TCR immunosequencing, statistical association of individual TCRs with disease status, and machine learning. A later analysis re-examined previously published TCR beta repertoires from hundreds of donors and added high-resolution HLA genotyping to investigate patterns of TCR occurrence. In the later analysis, no new phenotypic data were used to find candidate immune exposures; instead, reliance was placed on TCR beta sequences and their occurrence across donors. An earlier analysis of 500 to 650 of the donors applied high-throughput TCR beta sequencing to assess whether each TCR beta V gene segment acted as functional or pseudogenic. Donor age, sex, ethnicity and CMV serostatus were compiled alongside the repertoire data. A later genetic analysis took genome-wide SNP genotypes for about 55% of the roughly 670 donors and used that subset as a discovery cohort. All discovery cohort repertoires had been generated using a single sequencing platform. Class I and class II HLA loci were covered by the typing at four-digit resolution. The number of typed donors differed by locus: roughly 629-640 for A, B, C, DRB1 and DQB1; 500 to 550 for DQA1; some 590 for DPA1; and some 450 for DPB1. Several DR-DQ haplotypes were handled as single units for association and clustering because linkage in the cohort was strong. Across around 400 genotyped donors of the cohort, an average of about 220,000 unique TCR beta nucleotide sequences per donor were sequenced, and roughly 20% of those sequences were non-productive. Here is what the overall study found, with its caveats: A few of the identified cytomegalovirus-associated TCR beta chains were confirmed in vitro to be specific for cytomegalovirus antigens. In a later analysis, HLA-associated TCR beta chains showed more clonal expansion and lower generation probabilities than non-associated chains that were equally common. Only TCR beta chains were sequenced in this cohort, and the absence of alpha or paired-chain data limited detectable features. According to the authors, the approach could potentially be generalized to other disease states and immunological phenotypes. Compared with the roughly 670-donor mean, donors in an Asian-associated ancestry cluster had fewer N-insertions in productive TCRs, according to a later genetic analysis. Correlated functional status among segregating V segments might be attributable to linkage disequilibrium, but an unknown experimental factor could not be ruled out. Sequencing depth was assumed to be roughly uniform across donors in the presence/absence analyses, though that assumption may not hold. A cluster of highly shared sequence variants was judged likely to be a technical artifact of the sequencing pipeline. A later analysis associated 17,000 or so TCR beta sequences with specific HLA alleles at a false discovery rate of 0.05. Immune exposure information for the cohort was limited to CMV serostatus. In a later genetic analysis, a missense DCLRE1C variant was associated with V-gene and J-gene trimming of TCR beta chains, and the association was replicated in an independent cohort. In a later analysis, most CMV-associated TCR beta chains were found to appear HLA-restricted, with HLA associations seemingly driven largely by CMV exposure. Several of the top co-occurrence clusters appeared to be linked to parvovirus B19, influenza, CMV and Epstein-Barr virus, according to a later analysis. Because counts were too low, roughly 18 rarely observed V segments, including chromosome 9 orphons, were left out of the earlier analysis of 587 of the donors. A further reported finding was that TCR beta sequences accurately predicted the HLA-A and HLA-B alleles for most subjects in the first cohort. In an earlier analysis of roughly 560 of the donors, most TCR beta V segments were observed in productive rearrangements about 90% or about 30% of the time, broadly matching IMGT annotations. The study gave a list of under 200 TCR beta chains associated with cytomegalovirus. The classifier was reported to diagnose cytomegalovirus status with high specificity and sensitivity in both the original and validation cohorts. When HLA alleles, especially DR and DQ, strongly co-occurred, TCR associations were difficult to assign to individual alleles. Some IMGT-functional V segments, including TRBV6-2 and TRBV6-3, could not be distinguished by the 87-base-pair reads and were therefore excluded. A later analysis found that TCR association rates varied across HLA loci, with DRB1 alleles showing the most associated TCRs and HLA-C alleles the fewest. Because HLA typing was missing for some donors at each locus, association tests included only the typed subset. Most TCR sequences were seen in very few donors, while some public TCRs were found in many individuals.

Via the germline V gene, CDR1 is SGDLS and CDR2 YYNGEE. V loses 4 bases of germline sequence and J loses 4 bases, and the interval between the two ends is 17 bases. CDR3 length: 15 amino acids, cysteine to phenylalanine. Only the CDR3 DNA stays, 45 bases, in frame from base 1. The specimen was PBMCs. The chain joins TRBV9 to TRBJ1-1; TRBD1 is a weak D gene call, 5 bases matching. The receptor's source is a woman between 18 and 29 years old in good health and CMV-seronegative. CDR3 sequence: CASSPYHGGATEAFF. The DNA is as follows: TGTGCCAGCAGCCCTTATCACGGGGGAGCCACTGAAGCTTTCTTT.